Below, one T cell receptor (beta chain) is given with its context. Antigen specificity is unknown. The source of the sample is a study of T cell clonotyping in hematopoietic cell transplantation. Study-wide findings and caveats: Graft donor and pretransplant recipient Inverse Simpson Index values predicted broader posttransplant TCR diversity.

Sequencing was performed with immunoSEQ multiplex PCR; in TCRdb, only in-frame clones are kept and a portion is missing. The sample lists 35,000 to 50,000 clones, 85% occurring once. Time point specified: recipient sample about 28 days before transplant, after cytoreduction. Germline loops: CDR1 MDHEN, CDR2 SYDVKM. The CDR3 is 13 amino acids. The V end lost 7 bases, the J end lost 1 base, and 10 bases lay between the germline ends. This TCR derives from a man in his 60s with acute myeloid leukemia. Some clones in this sample may be carry-over from other donors' samples. The sequenced sample was peripheral blood mononuclear cells, obtained before stem cell transplant. The chain has TRBV28 and TRBJ1-2; no reliable D call. This CDR3 reads CASKGYGNYGYTF. CDR3 DNA: TGTGCCAGCAAGGGATACGGTAACTATGGCTACACCTTC.